The entry below describes one TCR beta chain. Sequenced by immunoSEQ multiplex PCR; TCRdb stores in-frame clones only, minus some. The sample includes under 300,000 clones, 80% to 90% seen only once; the top ten take less than 2.5%. Trimming removed 6 bases from V and 8 bases from J; junction bases left unmatched: 6. The CDR3 sequence is 12 residues long. The entry originates in a study of blood T cell repertoires in COVID-19. Sequenced material: PBMCs or T cells enriched from blood (not recorded which). The chain has TRBV12-3 or TRBV12-4 and TRBJ1-2, with 7 positions matching TRBD1. This TCR was sampled from a woman between 45 and 60 years old who had recovered from COVID-19. CDR3 sequence reads: CASRPTGSGYTF. The CDR3 DNA sequence: TGTGCCAGCAGGCCGACAGGGAGCGGCTACACCTTC.